The present T cell receptor (beta chain) was sequenced within a study of shared clonotypes between healthy human individuals (dated by TCRdb to the early 2020s). The study in broad terms: A few men and a couple of women, aged 18 to 49 years, made up the cohort. To increase sequencing depth and limit assay-specific biases, different laboratories used diverse techniques to prepare libraries and sequence TCR repertoires. Blood TCR repertoires of five healthy adults were deeply sequenced to estimate repertoire size and the extent of clonotype sharing between individuals. For each donor, three plates each were used for CD4 naive and CD4 memory, two plates were used for CD8 naive, and one plate was used for CD8 memory. Each donor's leukapheresis produced roughly between about 0.9 and 9.5 billion PBMCs.

Using the deep immunoSEQ assay, multiplex PCR amplified TCR CDR3 regions from genomic DNA. Extracted genomic DNA from each cell subset was spread evenly across all wells of several immunoSEQ 96-well plates, with each plate serving as a replicate. For sorted subsets, around 200 ng genomic DNA, equal to 30,000 to 35,000 T cell genomes, was loaded into each replicate PCR. Purified libraries were measured with a Qubit 3.0 fluorometer, size-checked on a Bioanalyzer 2100, and measured again with the KAPA Library Quantification kit. Each immunoSEQ 96-well plate was sequenced on its own single-read 150-cycle Illumina NextSeq 550 flow cell. The authors' analysis ran thus. Because the immunoSEQ output held only junctional sequences and lacked quality scores, the filtering could not match the filtering applied to full-length reads. Sequences were annotated with PyIR, a Python wrapper for IgBLAST v1.9, and V/J genes and CDR3 were assigned using IMGT germline references. Reads were removed for weak V/J assignments (E-value above 1e-6), missing CDR3, stop codons, out-of-frame junctions, or ambiguous translated residues. V3J clonotypes were defined by identical inferred V gene, J gene, and CDR3 amino acid sequence. Percentage overlap between repertoires was calculated by dividing the number of shared unique clonotypes by the size of the smaller repertoire. Repertoire richness was assessed with RTK rarefaction, the Chao1 estimator, and Recon v2.1 estimates of unobserved clonotypes. OLGA was used to compute generation probabilities for all TCRbeta clonotypes that the gDNA method yielded from a handful of donors. Sourced from immuneACCESS, this table was stored by TCRdb with only in-frame sequences that have V and J called. A share of the clones is absent; for the studies checked, an unresolved V gene accounts for under half, and the remainder has no known explanation. V and J calls and clone size are given by that table; D and trimming were obtained from the DNA. The sample table records 2 million to 2.5 million clones; roughly 95% of these occur just once. The ten largest clones add up to less than 0.15% of the sample.

Healthy HIV-negative adults with no recently reported acute infections or vaccinations were included as donors. Only Caucasian adults living in Nashville, Tennessee, USA were represented among the donors. CD4+ T cells were enriched through magnetic negative selection, after which naive cells were positively selected on CD45RA and the remaining negative fraction served as the memory subset. Blood was obtained by leukapheresis, after which PBMCs were separated by Ficoll-Histopaque density gradient centrifugation and cryopreserved in liquid nitrogen vapor phase. Analytical flow cytometry was used to check the purity and quantity of each magnetically sorted T cell population. From each sorted fraction, genomic DNA was isolated and quantified by UV absorbance on a Nanodrop 2000c. Reading from cysteine to phenylalanine, the CDR3 counts 14 amino acids. The only DNA kept is the CDR3, 42 bases in frame from the first base. From a lookup of the germline V gene (reference sequence), CDR1 and CDR2 are GTSNPN and SVGIG. Trimming removed 2 bases from V and 0 bases from J, leaving 10 bases between the germline ends.

The investigation overall reported the following: About 5% of naive CD4, 3.5% of naive CD8, roughly 2.5% of memory CD4, and approximately 0.4% of memory CD8 clonotypes were shared across a few donors. Clonotypes shared by all four sorted-subset donors showed higher generation probabilities than non-shared clonotypes. Sampling was limited to blood, and TCR repertoires in tissue likely differ from TCR repertoires in blood. Pairwise subsampling indicated that sequencing depth was expected to affect the degree of clonotype sharing among donors. Even with the large sequencing depth, rarefaction of the sorted-subset datasets indicated that sequencing was incomplete. Estimated clonotype richness was generally larger for naive than for memory subsets. Because the study included only a small number of donors, the genetic and exposure-history diversity represented was limited.

Turning to this clone: Its antigen target is currently unknown. Base qualities are not recorded, but no much larger clone differs from it by a single base.

The clonotype was recovered from a man younger than 35 in good health. The sample comprised naive CD4+ T cells sorted from blood. The cell subset or site label here, explained by the study, means: CD45RA+ positively selected. The chain couples TRBV30 to TRBJ1-1, with no reliable assignment of the D segment. The DNA is TGTGCCTGGAGTTTCGGACCGTTGAACACTGAAGCTTTCTTT. The encoded protein is CAWSFGPLNTEAFF.